This T cell receptor beta chain was profiled in a study of PD-1 blockade in classical Hodgkin lymphoma. The study's findings and limits: Exclusion was the outcome for patients who began nivolumab under 1 year after ASCT. A reduction in baseline TCR diversity was reportedly seen in newly diagnosed patients relative to healthy donors. Baseline diversity in complete responders resembled that of newly diagnosed patients.

TCRdb keeps only in-frame clones here, not all; method: immunoSEQ multiplex PCR. The sample has around 40,000 clones, more than 70% seen once. Every single patient, without exception, relapsed after autologous stem cell transplantation, and brentuximab vedotin exposure varied. The CDR3 has 15 amino acids. Germline lookup yields CDR1 MNHEY and CDR2 SVGAGI. V dropped 0 bases and J dropped 8 bases, with 14 bases sitting between them. As for this clone: Its antigen is unknown.

The chain is built from TRBV6-5 and TRBJ1-3; TRBD1 might be the D (6 bases). The material was peripheral blood mononuclear cells (PBMCs), obtained at baseline. The receptor comes from a human donor with classical Hodgkin lymphoma. CDR3 residues: CASSYSGKEGDTIYF. CDR3 in DNA: TGTGCCAGCAGTTACTCGGGCAAGGAGGGGGACACCATATATTTT.